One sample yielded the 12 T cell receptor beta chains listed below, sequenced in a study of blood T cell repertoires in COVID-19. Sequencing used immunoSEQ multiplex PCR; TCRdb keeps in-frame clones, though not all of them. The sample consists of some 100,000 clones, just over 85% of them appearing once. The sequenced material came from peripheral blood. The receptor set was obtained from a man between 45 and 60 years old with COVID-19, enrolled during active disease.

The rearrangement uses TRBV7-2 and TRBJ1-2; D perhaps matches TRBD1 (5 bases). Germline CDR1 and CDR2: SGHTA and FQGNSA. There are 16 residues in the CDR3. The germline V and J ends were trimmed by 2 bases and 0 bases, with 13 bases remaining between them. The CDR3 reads CASSLIGAGPNYGYTF. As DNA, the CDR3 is TGTGCCAGCAGCTTAATAGGGGCAGGACCTAACTATGGCTACACCTTC.

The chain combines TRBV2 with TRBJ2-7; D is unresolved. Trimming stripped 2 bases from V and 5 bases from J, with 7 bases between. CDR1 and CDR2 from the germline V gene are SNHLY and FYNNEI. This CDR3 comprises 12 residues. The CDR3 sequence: CASSEQFHEQYF. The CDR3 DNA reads TGTGCCAGCAGTGAACAGTTCCACGAGCAGTACTTC.

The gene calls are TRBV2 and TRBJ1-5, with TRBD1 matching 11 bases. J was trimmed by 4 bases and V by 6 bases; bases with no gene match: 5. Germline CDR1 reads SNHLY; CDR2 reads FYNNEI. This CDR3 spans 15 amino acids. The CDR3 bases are TGTGCCAGCAGCGCCGGGACAGGGGGAAATCAGCCCCAGCATTTT. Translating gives CASSAGTGGNQPQHF. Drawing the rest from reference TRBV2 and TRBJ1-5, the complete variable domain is EPEVTQTPSHQVTQMGQEVILRCVPISNHLYFYWYRQILGQKVEFLVSFYNNEISEKSEIFDDQFSVERPDGSNFTLKIRSTKLEDSAMYFCASSAGTGGNQPQHFGDGTRLSIL.

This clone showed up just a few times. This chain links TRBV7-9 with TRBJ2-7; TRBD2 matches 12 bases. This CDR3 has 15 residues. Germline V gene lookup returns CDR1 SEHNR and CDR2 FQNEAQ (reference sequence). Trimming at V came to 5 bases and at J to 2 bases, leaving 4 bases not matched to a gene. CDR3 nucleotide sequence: TGTGCCAGCAGCACACTAGCGGGGGGCCCCTACGAGCAGTACTTC. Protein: CASSTLAGGPYEQYF.

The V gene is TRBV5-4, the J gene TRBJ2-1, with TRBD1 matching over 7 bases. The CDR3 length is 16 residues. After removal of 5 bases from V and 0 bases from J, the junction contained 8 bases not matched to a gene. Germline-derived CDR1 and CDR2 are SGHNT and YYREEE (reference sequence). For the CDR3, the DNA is TGTGCCAGCAGTTCTGACAGGGTTCGCTCCTACAATGAGCAGTTCTTC. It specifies CASSSDRVRSYNEQFF.

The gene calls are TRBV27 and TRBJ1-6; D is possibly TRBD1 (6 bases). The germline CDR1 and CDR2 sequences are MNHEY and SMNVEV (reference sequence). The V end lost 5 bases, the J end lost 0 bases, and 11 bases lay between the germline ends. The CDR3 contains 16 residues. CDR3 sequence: CASSLVQGSYNSPLHF. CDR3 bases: TGTGCCAGCAGTCTTGTACAGGGCTCCTATAATTCACCCCTCCACTTT.

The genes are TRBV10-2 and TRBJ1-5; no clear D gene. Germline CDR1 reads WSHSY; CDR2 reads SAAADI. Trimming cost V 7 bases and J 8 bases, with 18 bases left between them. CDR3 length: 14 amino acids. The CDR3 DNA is TGCGCCAGCATGCAAAACGCGGGAGGGAAGCCCCAGCATTTT. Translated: CASMQNAGGKPQHF.

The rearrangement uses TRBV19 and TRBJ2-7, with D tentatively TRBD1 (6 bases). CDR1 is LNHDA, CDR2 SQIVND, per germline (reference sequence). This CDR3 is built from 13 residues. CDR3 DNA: TGTGCGTCACAAGGGGGACCGCCCTACGAGCAGTACTTC. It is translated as CASQGGPPYEQYF.

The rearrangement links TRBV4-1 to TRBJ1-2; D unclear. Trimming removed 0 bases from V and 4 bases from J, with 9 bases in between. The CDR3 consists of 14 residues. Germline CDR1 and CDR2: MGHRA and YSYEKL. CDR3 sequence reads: CASSQDQALYGYTF. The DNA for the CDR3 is TGCGCCAGCAGCCAAGATCAAGCCCTCTATGGCTACACCTTC.

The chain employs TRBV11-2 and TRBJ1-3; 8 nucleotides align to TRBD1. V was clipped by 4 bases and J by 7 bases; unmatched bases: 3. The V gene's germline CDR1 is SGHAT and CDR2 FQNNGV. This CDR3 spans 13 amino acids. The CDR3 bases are TGTGCCAGCAGCTACGGACAGGGTAACACCATATATTTT. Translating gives CASSYGQGNTIYF.

CDR3 amino acids: CASSLDWGQPYEQYF. Here the CDR3 DNA reads TGTGCCAGCAGCTTAGATTGGGGACAGCCCTACGAGCAGTACTTC. The gene calls are TRBV7-8 and TRBJ2-7; TRBD1 matches at 7 bases. Germline V gives CDR1 SGHVS, CDR2 FQNEAQ. CDR3 length: 15 amino acids. V lost 1 base, J lost 2 bases, and 5 bases stayed unmatched.

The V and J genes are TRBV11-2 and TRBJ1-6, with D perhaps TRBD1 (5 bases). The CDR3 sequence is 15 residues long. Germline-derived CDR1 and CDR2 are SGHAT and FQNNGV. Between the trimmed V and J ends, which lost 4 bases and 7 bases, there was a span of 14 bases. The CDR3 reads CASSSPAGMNSPLHF. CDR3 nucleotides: TGTGCCAGCAGCTCCCCGGCAGGGATGAATTCACCCCTCCACTTT.